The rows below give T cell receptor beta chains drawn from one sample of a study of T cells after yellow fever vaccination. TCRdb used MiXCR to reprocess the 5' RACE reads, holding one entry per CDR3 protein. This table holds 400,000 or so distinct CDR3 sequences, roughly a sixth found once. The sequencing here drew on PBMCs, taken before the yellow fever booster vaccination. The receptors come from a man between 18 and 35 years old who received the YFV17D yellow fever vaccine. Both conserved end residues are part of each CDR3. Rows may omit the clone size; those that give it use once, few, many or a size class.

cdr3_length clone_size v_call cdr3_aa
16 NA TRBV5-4 CASSYRGGTTYNEQFF
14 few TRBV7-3 CASSSLPQGNEQFF
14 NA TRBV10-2 CASRSTGAIYGYTF
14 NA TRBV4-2 CASSQDTGGETQYF
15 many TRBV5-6 CASSSQTVPNQPQHF
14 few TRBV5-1 CASSLPGPPYEQYF
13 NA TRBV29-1 CSVERGRNTEAFF
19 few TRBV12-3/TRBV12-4 CASSLPRGAVAWAGNTIYF
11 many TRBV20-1 CSGKGNNEQFF
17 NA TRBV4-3 CASSQAWTGPSNQPQHF
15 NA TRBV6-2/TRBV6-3 CASSQHRVQGNEQFF
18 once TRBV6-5 CASSYSKRVGSYNSPLHF
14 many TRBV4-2 CASSPRDRPYEQYF
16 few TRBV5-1 CASSLTSDALIYGYTF
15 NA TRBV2 CASSSGDYSNQPQHF
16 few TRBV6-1 CASRPGQGGHNSPLHF
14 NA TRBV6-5 CASGGQGSTDTQYF
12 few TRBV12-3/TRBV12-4 CASSSRGKGAFF
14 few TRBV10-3 CAIRRGGASGELFF
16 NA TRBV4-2 CASSQEERGPQETQYF
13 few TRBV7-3 CASSLTAGNTIYF
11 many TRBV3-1 CASSQVNEQYF
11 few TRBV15 CATSRGRAQYF
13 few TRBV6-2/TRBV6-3 CASSYPQRGGQFF
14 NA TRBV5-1 CASSPDSLGGEQYF
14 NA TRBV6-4 CASSRQWNTGELFF